This T cell receptor (beta chain) was sequenced during a study of shared clonotypes between healthy human individuals. Whole-study findings and limits: The naive CD4 repertoires of a handful of donors were compared, and around 4.7% of clonotypes were shared. Sampling included only blood; tissue repertoires likely differ.

Over several immunoSEQ plates, each subset's genomic DNA was distributed in even portions. Per sorted-subset replicate PCR, input was around 220 ng DNA, representing roughly 29,000 T cell genomes. Profiled with immunoSEQ multiplex PCR; TCRdb holds only in-frame clones, not every one. This table has 1.5 million to 2.5 million clones, just under 95% appearing once. Details on this clone: Its antigen is not known.

CD8 cells classed as naive were CD45RO-negative and positively selected for CCR7, excluding terminally differentiated effector memory CD45RA+ cells. The receptor's source is a man aged 18 to 29 in good health. Sequencing was carried out using naive CD8+ T cells sorted from blood.

CDR3 loop: CAIPKRENTGELFF. As DNA, the CDR3 is TGTGCCATCCCGAAGAGGGAGAACACCGGGGAGCTGTTTTTT. This chain links TRBV10-3 with TRBJ2-2; D may be TRBD2 (5 bases). The germline CDR1 and CDR2 sequences are ENHRY and SYGVKD. Trimming took 8 bases from V and 1 from J, leaving 11 bases between them. The CDR3 covers 14 residues.